A few counts support the clone carrying this TCR beta chain. With V trimmed by 0 bases and J by 3 bases, 6 bases remained unmatched. The CDR3 has 15 residues. From germline, CDR1 is SGHRS and CDR2 YFSETQ. This record belongs to a study of blood T cell repertoires in COVID-19. About the study: Italy, Spain and the United States were the sources of the convalescent and acute COVID-19 samples. PBMCs, B-cell-depleted T cells, or T cells provided the cDNA or gDNA that made up the material.

In the original analysis: Amplification from reference gene primers served as the basis for estimated nucleated cell counts. Data came from immunoSEQ multiplex PCR; TCRdb stores just in-frame clones and leaves some out. V, J and clone size reflect that table, while D and trimming were determined from the DNA. The sample includes 300,000 or so clones, roughly 87% of them seen just once. The material sequenced was peripheral blood. This receptor was obtained from a man aged 50 or older with active or convalescent COVID-19. V is TRBV5-1 and J is TRBJ2-7, with 7 bases lining up with TRBD1. The CDR3 DNA reads TGCGCCAGCAGCTTGGTTTCTGACAGGGTCTACGAGCAGTACTTC. Its translation is CASSLVSDRVYEQYF. Looking up the rest from reference TRBV5-1 and TRBJ2-7 gives the full variable domain: KAGVTQTPRYLIKTRGQQVTLSCSPISGHRSVSWYQQTPGQGLQFLFEYFSETQRNKGNFPGRFSGRQFSNSRSEMNVSTLELGDSALYLCASSLVSDRVYEQYFGPGTRLTVT.